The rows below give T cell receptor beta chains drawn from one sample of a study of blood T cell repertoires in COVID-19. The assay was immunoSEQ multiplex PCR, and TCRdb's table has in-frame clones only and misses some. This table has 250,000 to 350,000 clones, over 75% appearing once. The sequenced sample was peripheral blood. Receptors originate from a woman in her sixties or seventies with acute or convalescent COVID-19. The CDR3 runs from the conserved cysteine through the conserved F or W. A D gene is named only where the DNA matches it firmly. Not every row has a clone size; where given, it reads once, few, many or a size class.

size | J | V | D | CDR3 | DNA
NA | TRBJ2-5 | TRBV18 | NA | CASSPPGQGSRETQYF | TGTGCCAGCTCACCACCGGGGCAGGGTTCGAGGGAGACCCAGTACTTC
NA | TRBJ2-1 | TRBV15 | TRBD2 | CATSRDLPRLAGVHSEQFF | TGTGCCACCAGCAGAGATCTCCCGAGGTTAGCGGGAGTTCATAGTGAGCAGTTCTTC
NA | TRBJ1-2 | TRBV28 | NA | CASQEWALHRFYGYTF | TGTGCCAGCCAAGAATGGGCTCTTCATCGCTTCTATGGCTACACCTTC
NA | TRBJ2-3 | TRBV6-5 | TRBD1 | CASRARTGGTDTQYF | TGTGCCAGCAGGGCCAGGACAGGAGGCACAGATACGCAGTATTTT
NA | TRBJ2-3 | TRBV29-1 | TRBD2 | CSVEDLAGGPGTQYF | TGCAGCGTTGAAGATTTAGCGGGGGGCCCGGGAACGCAGTATTTT
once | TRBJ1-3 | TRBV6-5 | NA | CASSLGGSGNTIYF | TGTGCCAGCAGTTTAGGAGGCTCTGGAAACACCATATATTTT
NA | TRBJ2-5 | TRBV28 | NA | CASSLHDSRETQYF | TGTGCCAGCAGTTTACATGACTCTAGAGAGACCCAGTACTTC
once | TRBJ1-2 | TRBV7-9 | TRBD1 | CASSSPDRVYGYTF | TGTGCCAGCAGCTCCCCGGACAGGGTTTATGGCTACACCTTC
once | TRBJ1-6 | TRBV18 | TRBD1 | CASSPANGQGNNSPLHF | TGTGCCAGCTCACCAGCAAACGGACAGGGGAATAATTCACCCCTCCACTTT
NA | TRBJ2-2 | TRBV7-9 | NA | CASATGVGTGELFF | TGTGCCAGCGCTACGGGGGTCGGCACCGGGGAGCTGTTTTTT
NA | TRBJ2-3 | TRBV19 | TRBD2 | CASGGGSADTQYF | TGTGCCAGCGGAGGCGGGAGTGCAGATACGCAGTATTTT
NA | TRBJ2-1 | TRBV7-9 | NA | CASSLAGGNGLYNEQFF | TGTGCCAGCAGCTTAGCAGGAGGGAATGGCTTATACAATGAGCAGTTCTTC
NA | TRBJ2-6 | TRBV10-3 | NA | CAISEARTGIISGANVLTF | TGTGCCATCAGTGAGGCCCGGACGGGAATAATCTCTGGGGCCAACGTCCTGACTTTC
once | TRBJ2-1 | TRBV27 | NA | CASRRGTYNEQFF | TGTGCCAGCCGGCGCGGGACCTACAATGAGCAGTTCTTC
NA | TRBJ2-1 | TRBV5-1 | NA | CASSPPRGAVNEQFF | TGCGCCAGCAGCCCTCCCCGGGGGGCGGTGAATGAGCAGTTCTTC
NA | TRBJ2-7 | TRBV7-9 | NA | CASSLGLDIRSSYEQYF | TGTGCCAGCAGCTTAGGTCTAGATATCAGAAGCTCCTACGAGCAGTACTTC
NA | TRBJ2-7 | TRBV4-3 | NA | CASSQVVQAFYEQYF | TGCGCCAGCAGCCAAGTGGTGCAGGCCTTTTACGAGCAGTACTTC
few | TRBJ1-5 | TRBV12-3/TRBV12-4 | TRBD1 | CASTPGGDQPQHF | TGTGCCAGCACTCCAGGGGGAGATCAGCCCCAGCATTTT
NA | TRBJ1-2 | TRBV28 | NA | CASSQWAGKKNYGYTF | TGTGCCAGCAGTCAGTGGGCCGGGAAAAAAAACTATGGCTACACCTTC
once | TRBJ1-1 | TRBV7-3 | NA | CASSLATGVNTEAFF | TGTGCCAGCTCGCTGGCGACAGGAGTTAACACTGAAGCTTTCTTT
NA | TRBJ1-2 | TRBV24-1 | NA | CATSAGGDGYTF | TGTGCCACCAGTGCTGGGGGGGATGGCTACACCTTC
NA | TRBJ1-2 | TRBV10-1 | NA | CASSGQVLTVYYGYTF | TGCGCCAGCAGTGGACAGGTTCTCACCGTGTATTATGGCTACACCTTC
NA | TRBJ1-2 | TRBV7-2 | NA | CASSPEGQYYGYTF | TGTGCCAGCAGCCCAGAAGGACAGTACTATGGCTACACCTTC
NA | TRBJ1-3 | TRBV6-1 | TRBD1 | CASSEGTGLLSGNTIYF | TGTGCCAGCAGTGAGGGGACAGGGCTTCTTTCCGGAAACACCATATATTTT
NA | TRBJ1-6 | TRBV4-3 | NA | CASSQVHREKSPLHF | TGCGCCAGCAGCCAAGTTCACAGGGAAAAATCACCCCTCCACTTT
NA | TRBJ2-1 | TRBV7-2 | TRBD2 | CASSFSGGTYNEQFF | TGTGCCAGCAGCTTTAGCGGGGGGACGTACAATGAGCAGTTCTTC
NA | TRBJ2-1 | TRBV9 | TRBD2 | CASSPFLGGRRDEQFF | TGTGCCAGCAGCCCTTTCCTAGGCGGGAGACGGGATGAGCAGTTCTTC
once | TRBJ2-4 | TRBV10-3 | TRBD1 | CAISEPTGAPEAKNIQYF | TGTGCCATCAGCGAGCCGACAGGGGCGCCTGAAGCCAAAAACATTCAGTACTTC
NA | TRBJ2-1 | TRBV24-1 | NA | CATSAWPSDNEQFF | TGTGCCACCAGTGCCTGGCCTAGTGACAATGAGCAGTTCTTC
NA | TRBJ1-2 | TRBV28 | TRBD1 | CASSSLDRVGGYTF | TGTGCCAGCAGTTCCCTTGACAGGGTGGGTGGCTACACCTTC
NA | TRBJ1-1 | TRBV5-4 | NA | CASSPPGGVGNTEAFF | TGTGCCAGCAGCCCCCCGGGGGGGGTGGGGAACACTGAAGCTTTCTTT
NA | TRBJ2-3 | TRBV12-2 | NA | CASRRAGDRTDTQYF | TGTGCAAGTCGCCGCGCGGGGGATCGCACAGATACGCAGTATTTT
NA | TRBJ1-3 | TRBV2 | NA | CASMTEAGNTIYF | TGTGCCAGCATGACGGAGGCTGGAAACACCATATATTTT
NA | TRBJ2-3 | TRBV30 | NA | CAWSVGLSTDTQYF | TGTGCCTGGAGTGTGGGACTCAGCACAGATACGCAGTATTTT
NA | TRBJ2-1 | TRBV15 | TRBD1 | CATSGTGSSYNKQFF | TGTGCCACCAGCGGGACAGGGAGCTCCTACAATAAGCAGTTCTTC
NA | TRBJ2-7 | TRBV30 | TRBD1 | CAWSYRGPPFEQYF | TGTGCCTGGAGTTACAGGGGTCCGCCCTTCGAGCAGTACTTC
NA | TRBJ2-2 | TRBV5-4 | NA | CASSLAAQGGELFF | TGTGCCAGCAGCTTGGCCGCCCAGGGCGGGGAGCTGTTTTTT
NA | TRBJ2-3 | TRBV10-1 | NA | CASSEGRNPTDTQYF | TGCGCCAGCAGTGAAGGGAGAAATCCCACAGATACGCAGTATTTT
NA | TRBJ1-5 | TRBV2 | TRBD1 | CASRQGGGRNQPQHF | TGTGCCAGCCGACAGGGGGGGGGCCGAAATCAGCCCCAGCATTTT
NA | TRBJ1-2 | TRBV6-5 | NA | CASSYSGRLQLYGYTF | TGTGCCAGCAGTTACTCTGGCCGATTACAACTATATGGCTACACCTTC
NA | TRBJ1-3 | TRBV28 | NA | CASSPGGSGWTSGNTIYF | TGTGCCAGCAGCCCCGGGGGGTCAGGGTGGACCTCTGGAAACACCATATATTTT
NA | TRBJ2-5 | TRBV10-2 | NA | CASRLGSVETQYF | TGCGCCAGCCGGTTGGGGAGTGTGGAGACCCAGTACTTC
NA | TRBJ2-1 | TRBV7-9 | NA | CARGGGSYNEQFF | TGTGCCAGGGGAGGGGGCTCCTACAATGAGCAGTTCTTC
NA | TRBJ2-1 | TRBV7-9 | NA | CASSSLENEQFF | TGTGCCAGCAGCAGCCTAGAGAATGAGCAGTTCTTC
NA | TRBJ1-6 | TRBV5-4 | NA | CASSLGGRGQSSPLHF | TGTGCCAGCAGCTTGGGGGGCAGGGGCCAATCCTCACCCCTCCACTTT
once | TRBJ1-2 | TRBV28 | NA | CASSLRGGGYTF | TGTGCCAGCAGTTTAAGGGGGGGCGGCTACACCTTC
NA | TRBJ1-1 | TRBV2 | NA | CASSYIRGHTEAFF | TGTGCCAGCAGTTATATAAGAGGCCACACTGAAGCTTTCTTT
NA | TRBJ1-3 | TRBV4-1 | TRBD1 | CASSQDRTGSGNTIYF | TGCGCCAGCAGCCAAGATCGGACAGGCTCTGGAAACACCATATATTTT
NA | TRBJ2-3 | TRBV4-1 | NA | CASSQPRERPDTQYF | TGCGCCAGCAGCCAGCCCCGCGAGAGGCCAGATACGCAGTATTTT
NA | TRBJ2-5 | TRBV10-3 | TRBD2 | CAISESLAGKETQYF | TGTGCCATCAGTGAGTCGCTAGCGGGGAAGGAGACCCAGTACTTC
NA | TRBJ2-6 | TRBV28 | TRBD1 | CASSFRTGGSGANVLTF | TGTGCCAGCAGTTTTCGGACAGGGGGCTCTGGGGCCAACGTCCTGACTTTC
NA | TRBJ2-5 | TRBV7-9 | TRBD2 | CASSQSGRDAETQYF | TGTGCCAGCAGCCAAAGCGGGAGGGACGCGGAGACCCAGTACTTC
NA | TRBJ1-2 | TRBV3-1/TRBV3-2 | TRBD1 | CASSRSDRGRFMDGYTF | TGTGCCAGCAGCCGATCGGACAGGGGGCGATTCATGGATGGCTACACCTTC
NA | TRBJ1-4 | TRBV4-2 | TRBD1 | CASMGLWMDRGGEKLFF | TGTGCCAGCATGGGGTTATGGATGGACAGGGGGGGTGAAAAACTGTTTTTT
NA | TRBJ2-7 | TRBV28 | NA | CASSLRGPSYEQYF | TGTGCCAGCAGTTTACGAGGGCCGTCCTACGAGCAGTACTTC
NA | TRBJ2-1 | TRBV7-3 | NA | CASSTLGGPDNEQFF | TGTGCCAGCAGCACGTTGGGGGGTCCCGACAATGAGCAGTTCTTC
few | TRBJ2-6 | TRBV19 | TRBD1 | CASSIARGTASSGANVLTF | TGTGCCAGTAGTATAGCACGTGGGACAGCGAGCTCTGGGGCCAACGTCCTGACTTTC
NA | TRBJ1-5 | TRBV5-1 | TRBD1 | CASSLGDSNNQPQHF | TGCGCCAGCAGCTTGGGGGACAGTAACAATCAGCCCCAGCATTTT
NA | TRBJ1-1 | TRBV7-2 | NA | CASSLIGGNTEAFF | TGTGCCAGCAGCTTAATAGGGGGGAACACTGAAGCTTTCTTT
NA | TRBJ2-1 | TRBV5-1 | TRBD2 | CASSLGSGGTYNEQFF | TGCGCCAGCAGCTTGGGCAGCGGGGGAACCTACAATGAGCAGTTCTTC